One and the same sample provided the 20 T cell receptor beta chains below, sequenced in a study of T cells after yellow fever vaccination. TCRdb passed the 5' RACE reads through MiXCR, listing each CDR3 protein once. The repertoire has under 90,000 distinct CDR3 sequences, about 6.5% of them found once; the top ten carry around 37%. The source was CD8+ T cells sorted from PBMCs, collected approximately 47 days after the first yellow fever vaccination. The receptors derive from a man younger than 30 who received the YFV17D yellow fever vaccine.

The J gene is TRBJ1-1, the V gene TRBV5-1; D is undetermined. V dropped 2 bases and J dropped 1 base, with 9 bases sitting between them. This CDR3 comprises 14 residues. Germline values: CDR1 SGHRS, CDR2 YFSETQ. This CDR3 reads CASSFVGKNTEAFF. CDR3 in DNA: TGCGCCAGCAGCTTCGTAGGGAAGAACACTGAAGCTTTCTTT.

This clonotype has ten or more counts. This chain connects TRBV2 to TRBJ2-2; D unclear. Germline V gene data show CDR1 as SNHLY and CDR2 as FYNNEI. The CDR3 has 13 amino acids. The V end lost 7 bases, the J end lost 0 bases, and 6 bases lay between the germline ends. The CDR3 DNA reads as TGTGCCAGCAATGGCCCGAACACCGGGGAGCTGTTTTTT. Residues: CASNGPNTGELFF.

J is TRBJ1-5 and V is TRBV20-1, with TRBD1 matching over 8 bases. Germline V gene data show CDR1 as DFQATT and CDR2 as SNEGSKA (reference sequence). The CDR3 loop spans 17 amino acids. The ends lost 0 bases at V and 0 bases at J; junction bases unmatched: 7. The CDR3 region is CSARDTGTGYSNQPQHF. In nucleotides, the CDR3 is TGCAGTGCTAGAGATACGGGGACAGGTTATAGCAATCAGCCCCAGCATTTT.

This clonotype was recorded at least ten times. The chain couples TRBV6-7 to TRBJ2-7, with D maybe TRBD2 (6 bases). Being an ORF, TRBV6-7 has a function that is uncertain. Between the trimmed V and J ends, which lost 0 bases and 5 bases, there was a span of 26 bases. The CDR3 length is 19 residues. In DNA form, the CDR3 reads TGTGCCAGCAGTTACTCGCCGAAGCTTGGGGGGAGGTTTCTCGACGAGCAGTACGTC. Residues: CASSYSPKLGGRFLDEQYV.

This chain's CDR3 is CASSPPRDRRENTEAFF. CDR3 DNA sequence: TGTGCCAGCAGCCCCCCCCGGGACAGACGAGAGAACACTGAAGCTTTCTTT. The rearrangement uses TRBV7-9 and TRBJ1-1, with TRBD1 matching 7 bases. The CDR3 is 17 residues long. J gave up 1 base and V 5 bases, and 13 bases lay outside the gene matches. Germline-derived CDR1 and CDR2 are SEHNR and FQNEAQ (reference sequence). Using reference TRBV7-9 and TRBJ1-1 for the parts outside the CDR3, the full variable domain is DTGVSQNPRHKITKRGQNVTFRCDPISEHNRLYWYRQTLGQGPEFLTYFQNEAQLEKSRLLSDRFSAERPKGSFSTLEIQRTEQGDSAMYLCASSPPRDRRENTEAFFGQGTRLTVV.

In its sample, this clonotype was seen many times. The CDR3 spells CASGEGAGQGFTDTQYF. In DNA form, the CDR3 reads TGCGCCAGCGGAGAGGGGGCGGGGCAGGGGTTCACAGATACGCAGTATTTT. The V gene is TRBV4-1, the J gene TRBJ2-3; D possibly corresponds to TRBD1 (7 bases). This CDR3 comprises 17 residues. The germline V gene has CDR1 MGHRA and CDR2 YSYEKL. Trimming took 8 bases from V and 2 from J, leaving 23 bases between them.

In its sample, this clonotype was seen many times. This rearrangement joins TRBV5-1 to TRBJ2-2, with 11 bases fitting TRBD2. Trimming removed 3 bases from V and 5 bases from J; junction bases left unmatched: 6. This CDR3 has 16 amino acids. Germline V gene lookup returns CDR1 SGHRS and CDR2 YFSETQ. Here the CDR3 reads CASSSFPSGGTGELFF. DNA for the CDR3: TGCGCCAGCAGCTCCTTCCCTAGCGGGGGGACCGGGGAGCTGTTTTTT.

In this sample, this clonotype turned up many times. The chain employs TRBV5-1 and TRBJ2-2, with 9 bases that match TRBD1. V trimming: 4 bases; J trimming: 3 bases; junction bases outside the gene matches: 7. Germline CDR1 SGHRS, CDR2 YFSETQ. The CDR3 length is 16 residues. The CDR3 region has the DNA TGCGCCAGCAGCGGACCCGGGACAGGGTACACCGGGGAGCTGTTTTTT. This sequence encodes CASSGPGTGYTGELFF.

This clonotype was seen many times. The chain has TRBV28 and TRBJ2-3; D may match TRBD1 or TRBD2 (6 bases each). The CDR3 is made up of 14 amino acids. CDR1 and CDR2 from the germline V gene are MDHEN and SYDVKM. Trimming shortened V by 4 bases and J by 3 bases, and 11 bases separated the two germline ends. The CDR3, as DNA: TGTGCCAGCAGTTCGAGGGGGGTTACAGATACGCAGTATTTT. Translation: CASSSRGVTDTQYF.

The table lists this clonotype with many counts. V usage is TRBV19 and J usage is TRBJ2-3; no clear D gene. Germline V lookup: CDR1 LNHDA, CDR2 SQIVND (reference sequence). CDR3 length: 17 residues. V shed 5 bases and J shed 4 bases, with 22 bases lying between them. The CDR3: CASSASPSYFTADTQYF. The CDR3 region has the DNA TGTGCCAGTAGTGCCAGCCCATCGTACTTTACCGCAGATACGCAGTATTTT.

This clonotype has ten or more counts. J is TRBJ2-7 and V is TRBV7-6, with 7 bases identical to TRBD1. This CDR3 spans 13 amino acids. V gave up 1 base and J gave up 3 bases; unmatched junction bases: 0. Germline CDR1 reads SGHVS; CDR2 reads FNYEAQ. CDR3: CASSLGTGYEQYF. The DNA for the CDR3 is TGTGCCAGCAGCTTAGGGACAGGCTACGAGCAGTACTTC.

A remark on this clonotype: With a much larger clone just one base away, this may be a read error. The V gene is TRBV29-1, the J gene TRBJ1-1, with D unclear. Trimming removed 2 bases from V and 7 bases from J, with 14 bases in between. Germline V gene lookup returns CDR1 SQVTM and CDR2 ANQGSEA. CDR3 length: 13 amino acids. The CDR3 region has the DNA TGCAGCGTTGAATGGCGGCCAGGCGTTGAAGCTTTCTTT. Its translation is CSVEWRPGVEAFF.

The rearrangement joins TRBV11-2 to TRBJ2-1; 12 nucleotides match TRBD2. The V gene's germline CDR1 is SGHAT and CDR2 FQNNGV. The CDR3 is made up of 20 amino acids. V lost 5 bases, J lost 1 base, and 15 bases stayed unmatched. The CDR3 sequence: CASSPEALLAGGQSYNEQFF. The CDR3 nucleotides read TGTGCCAGCAGCCCAGAGGCCTTGCTAGCGGGGGGGCAATCCTACAATGAGCAGTTCTTC.

This clonotype was detected a few times. The chain uses TRBV12-3 or TRBV12-4 and TRBJ2-6, with D maybe TRBD1 (6 bases). This CDR3 is 17 amino acids long. The V and J ends lost 4 bases and 0 bases respectively, with 13 bases between them. CDR3 in DNA: TGTGCCAGCAGTTCGGACAGCACCAGCTCTGGGGCCAACGTCCTGACTTTC. It codes for CASSSDSTSSGANVLTF.

At least ten counts were recorded for this clonotype. The rearrangement joins TRBV4-1 to TRBJ2-7, with D unresolved. V was pared by 1 base and J by 2 bases, with 3 bases between. Germline loops: CDR1 MGHRA, CDR2 YSYEKL. The CDR3 length is 12 residues. The CDR3 nucleotides are TGCGCCAGCAGCCAAGGCCCCTACGAGCAGTACTTC. Protein: CASSQGPYEQYF.

The V gene is TRBV12-3 or TRBV12-4, the J gene TRBJ1-4; no clear D gene. Trimming stripped 1 base from V and 0 bases from J, with 12 bases between. This CDR3 comprises 17 residues. CDR3 loop: CASSLEVRQATNEKLFF. CDR3 DNA sequence: TGTGCCAGCAGTTTAGAGGTGCGGCAGGCAACTAATGAAAAACTGTTTTTT.

This clonotype was observed at least ten times. V gene TRBV11-2 combines with J gene TRBJ2-1; no reliable D call. V lost 5 bases, J lost 13 bases, and 18 bases lay in between. The CDR3 sequence is 13 residues long. In germline, CDR1 is SGHAT, CDR2 FQNNGV. CDR3 nucleotide sequence: TGTGCCAGCAGCCAGAGACTCCGCTGGCGCCAGTTCTTC. Translating it yields CASSQRLRWRQFF.

This clonotype was counted only a few times. The chain couples TRBV5-1 to TRBJ2-7; TRBD1 is a possible D gene (6 bases). The V end lost 1 base, the J end lost 2 bases, and 19 bases lay between the germline ends. The germline CDR1 and CDR2 sequences are SGHRS and YFSETQ. The CDR3 is made up of 17 amino acids. The CDR3 sequence is CASSLSPGHSTTYEQYV. The CDR3 nucleotides read TGCGCCAGCAGCTTGAGTCCGGGACACTCAACCACCTACGAGCAGTACGTC.

In its sample, this clonotype was seen many times. The chain carries TRBV2 and TRBJ2-7; 8 bases are shared with TRBD1. Germline lookup yields CDR1 SNHLY and CDR2 FYNNEI. The CDR3 extends over 14 amino acids. Trimming took 7 bases from V and 3 from J; bases not matched to a gene: 8. Written as DNA, the CDR3 is TGTGCCAGCACCTCCGGACAGGGAGTCTACGAGCAGTACGTC. Translation gives CASTSGQGVYEQYV.

This clonotype came up a few times. The rearrangement links TRBV10-2 to TRBJ2-3; a possible D gene is TRBD1 (5 bases). The CDR3 length is 13 residues. V lost 8 bases to trimming and J lost 2 bases, with 11 bases between them. CDR1 WSHSY and CDR2 SAAADI come from the germline V gene. In DNA, the CDR3 is TGCGCCAGCCTGGACACTTTCACAGATACGCAGTATTTT. This sequence encodes CASLDTFTDTQYF.